Listed here is a single T cell receptor beta chain. The data originate from a study of shared clonotypes between healthy human individuals. The length of the CDR3 is 12 residues. The germline V and J ends were trimmed by 6 bases and 5 bases, with 11 bases remaining between them. Germline V gene data show CDR1 as MNHEY and CDR2 as SVGAGI. Sequencing was performed with immunoSEQ multiplex PCR; in TCRdb, only in-frame clones are kept and a portion is missing. Found here are around 690,000 clones, 80% to 95% of them singletons; the top ten hold roughly 36%. This receptor was identified in a man younger than 35 in good health. Some clones in this sample may be carry-over from other donors' samples. The V gene is TRBV6-5, the J gene TRBJ2-7, with unresolved D. Specimen: memory CD8+ T cells from PBMCs. Subset defined: CD45RO+ cells pooled with CCR7-negative TemRA cells. DNA for the CDR3: TGTGCCAGCAGCCGATACTACGACGAGCAGTACTTC. Encoded protein: CASSRYYDEQYF.